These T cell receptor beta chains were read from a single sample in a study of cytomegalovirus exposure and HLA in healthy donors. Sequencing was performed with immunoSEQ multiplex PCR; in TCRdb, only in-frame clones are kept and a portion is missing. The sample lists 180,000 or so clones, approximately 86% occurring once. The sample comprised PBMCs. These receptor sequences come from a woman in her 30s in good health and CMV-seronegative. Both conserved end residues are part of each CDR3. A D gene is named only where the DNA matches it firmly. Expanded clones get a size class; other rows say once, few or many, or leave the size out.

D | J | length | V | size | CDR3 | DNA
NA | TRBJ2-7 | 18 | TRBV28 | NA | CASSRGRGRLSPSYEQYF | TGTGCCAGCAGCCGAGGCAGAGGCCGCCTTTCCCCCTCCTACGAGCAGTACTTC
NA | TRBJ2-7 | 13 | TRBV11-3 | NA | CASSRSFNEEQYF | TGTGCCAGCAGCCGGTCCTTCAACGAAGAGCAGTACTTC
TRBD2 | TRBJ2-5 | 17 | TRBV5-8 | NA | CASSLGLAGKWVETQYF | TGTGCCAGCAGCTTGGGACTAGCGGGAAAGTGGGTAGAGACCCAGTACTTC
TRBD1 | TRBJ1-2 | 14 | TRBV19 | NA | CASSLGQGASGYTF | TGTGCCAGTAGTCTGGGACAGGGGGCGTCTGGCTACACCTTC
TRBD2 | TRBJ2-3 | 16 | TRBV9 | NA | CASSRGLAGGRDTQYF | TGTGCCAGCAGCCGAGGACTAGCGGGAGGGAGGGATACGCAGTATTTT
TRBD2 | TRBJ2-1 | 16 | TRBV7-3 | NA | CASSPKLAASYNEQFF | TGTGCCAGCAGTCCGAAACTAGCGGCGTCCTACAATGAGCAGTTCTTC
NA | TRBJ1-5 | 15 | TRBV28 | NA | CASSLRHLRGQPQHF | TGTGCCAGCAGTTTGCGGCACCTACGGGGTCAGCCCCAGCATTTT
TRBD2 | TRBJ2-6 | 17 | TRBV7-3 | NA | CASGTSGRAFGANVLTF | TGTGCCAGCGGGACTAGCGGGAGGGCGTTTGGGGCCAACGTCCTGACTTTC
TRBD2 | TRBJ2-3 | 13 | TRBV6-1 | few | CAGGDLNTDTQYF | TGTGCCGGGGGGGACTTGAACACAGATACGCAGTATTTT
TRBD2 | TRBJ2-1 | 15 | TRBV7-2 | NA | CASSSLAASYNEQFF | TGTGCCAGCAGCTCGCTAGCGGCATCCTACAATGAGCAGTTCTTC
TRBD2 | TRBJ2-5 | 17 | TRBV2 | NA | CASSPGGGRARGETQYF | TGTGCCAGCAGTCCTGGCGGTGGGAGGGCCAGAGGGGAGACCCAGTACTTC
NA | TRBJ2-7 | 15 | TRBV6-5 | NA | CASSYDLGGSYEQYF | TGTGCCAGCAGTTACGACCTCGGGGGATCCTACGAGCAGTACTTC
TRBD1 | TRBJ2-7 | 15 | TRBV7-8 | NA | CASSLGTDFSYEQYF | TGTGCCAGCAGCTTGGGGACAGATTTCTCCTACGAGCAGTACTTC
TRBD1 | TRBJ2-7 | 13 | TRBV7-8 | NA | CASSLQGAREQYF | TGTGCCAGCAGCTTACAGGGGGCGAGGGAGCAGTACTTC
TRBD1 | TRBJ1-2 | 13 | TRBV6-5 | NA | CASSYDRARGYIF | TGTGCCAGCAGTTACGACAGGGCGCGGGGCTACATCTTC
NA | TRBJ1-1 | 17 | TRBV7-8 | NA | CASSLGRRGTLHTEAFF | TGTGCCAGCAGCTTAGGGCGGAGGGGTACCCTCCACACTGAAGCTTTCTTT
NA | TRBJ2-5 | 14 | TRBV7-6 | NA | CASSRGTRQETQYF | TGTGCCAGCAGCCGGGGAACCCGCCAAGAGACCCAGTACTTC
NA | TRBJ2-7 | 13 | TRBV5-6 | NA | CASSILQGAEQYF | TGTGCCAGCAGCATCCTACAGGGTGCCGAGCAGTACTTC
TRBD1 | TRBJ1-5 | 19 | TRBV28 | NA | CASSSLTGDRDQFSQPQHF | TGTGCCAGCAGTTCGCTGACCGGGGACAGGGATCAGTTTAGTCAGCCCCAGCATTTT
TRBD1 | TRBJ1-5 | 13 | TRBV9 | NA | CASSLTGRQPQHF | TGTGCCAGCAGCTTGACAGGGAGACAGCCCCAGCATTTT
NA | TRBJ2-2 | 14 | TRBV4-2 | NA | CASSQVESSGELFF | TGTGCCAGCAGCCAAGTGGAGTCGTCCGGGGAGCTGTTTTTT
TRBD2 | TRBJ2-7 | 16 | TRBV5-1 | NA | CASSPGSGGISYEQYF | TGCGCCAGCAGCCCCGGCTCCGGGGGGATTTCCTACGAGCAGTACTTC
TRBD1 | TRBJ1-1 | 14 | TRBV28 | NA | CASIQTGGWTEAFF | TGTGCCAGCATCCAGACAGGGGGCTGGACTGAAGCTTTCTTT
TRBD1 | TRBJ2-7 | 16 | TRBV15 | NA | CATSRRTGLEWDEQYF | TGTGCCACCAGCAGACGGACAGGGTTGGAATGGGACGAGCAGTACTTC
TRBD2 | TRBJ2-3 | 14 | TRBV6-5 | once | CASSLAADTDTQYF | TGTGCCAGCTCACTAGCGGCCGACACAGATACGCAGTATTTT
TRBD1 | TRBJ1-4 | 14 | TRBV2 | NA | CASTPDRGNEKLFF | TGTGCCAGCACCCCGGACAGGGGAAATGAAAAACTGTTTTTT
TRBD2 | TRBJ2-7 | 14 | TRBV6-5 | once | CASRAGTSSSEQYF | TGTGCCAGCAGGGCCGGGACTAGCTCCTCCGAGCAGTACTTC
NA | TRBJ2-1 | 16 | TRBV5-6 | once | CASSLMGPSDYNEQFF | TGTGCCAGCAGCTTGATGGGGCCAAGCGACTACAATGAGCAGTTCTTC
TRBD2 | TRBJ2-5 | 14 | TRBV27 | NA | CASSLTSGGETQYF | TGTGCCAGCAGTTTGACTAGCGGGGGAGAGACCCAGTACTTC
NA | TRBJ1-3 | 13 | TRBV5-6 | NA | CTSSSEGEDTIYF | TGTACCAGCAGCTCCGAAGGAGAGGACACCATATATTTT
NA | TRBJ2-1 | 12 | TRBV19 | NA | CASTNVAGSPFF | TGTGCCAGCACCAACGTGGCGGGATCACCGTTCTTC
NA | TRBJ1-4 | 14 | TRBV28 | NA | CASSQGSLGEKLFF | TGTGCCAGCAGCCAGGGGAGCTTAGGGGAAAAACTGTTTTTT
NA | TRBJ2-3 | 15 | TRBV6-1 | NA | CASSRHDGEGDTQYF | TGTGCCAGCAGTCGCCATGACGGGGAAGGAGATACGCAGTATTTT
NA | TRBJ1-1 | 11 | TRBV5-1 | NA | CASSSDTEAFF | TGCGCCAGCAGCTCTGACACTGAAGCTTTCTTT
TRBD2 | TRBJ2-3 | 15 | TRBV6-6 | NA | CASIEAGGGTDTQYF | TGTGCCAGCATCGAGGCGGGAGGGGGCACAGATACGCAGTATTTT
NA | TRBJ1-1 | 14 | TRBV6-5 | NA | CASSYSTQGTEAFF | TGTGCCAGCAGTTACTCAACCCAGGGAACTGAAGCTTTCTTT
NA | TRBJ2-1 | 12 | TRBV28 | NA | CASRDAGNEQFF | TGTGCCAGCCGGGATGCCGGCAATGAGCAGTTCTTC
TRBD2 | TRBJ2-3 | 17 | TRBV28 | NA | CASDSAGREEGTDTQYF | TGTGCCAGCGATTCGGCGGGGCGGGAGGAGGGGACAGATACGCAGTATTTT
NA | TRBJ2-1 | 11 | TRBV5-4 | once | CASSFRNEQFF | TGTGCCAGCAGCTTCCGCAATGAGCAGTTCTTC
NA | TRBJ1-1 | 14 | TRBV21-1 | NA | CASSGTLRRTEAFF | TGTGCCAGCAGCGGTACCCTGAGGAGGACTGAAGCTTTCTTT
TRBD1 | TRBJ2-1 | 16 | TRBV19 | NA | CASSLTGDRGGNEQFF | TGTGCCAGTAGTCTAACCGGGGACAGGGGGGGCAATGAGCAGTTCTTC
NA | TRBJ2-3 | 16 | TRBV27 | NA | CASSILAPSGTDTQYF | TGTGCCAGCAGTATTCTAGCGCCTTCTGGCACAGATACGCAGTATTTT
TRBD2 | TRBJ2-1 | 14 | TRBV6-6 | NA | CASSWTSGGNGQFF | TGTGCCAGCAGTTGGACTAGCGGGGGGAATGGGCAGTTCTTC
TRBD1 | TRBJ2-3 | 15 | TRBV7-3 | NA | CASSPGQGSTDTQYF | TGTGCCAGCAGCCCGGGACAGGGCAGCACAGATACGCAGTATTTT
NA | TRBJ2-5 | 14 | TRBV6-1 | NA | CASSEGPPARTQYF | TGTGCCAGCAGTGAAGGGCCCCCCGCCAGGACCCAGTACTTC
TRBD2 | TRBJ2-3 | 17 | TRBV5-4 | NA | CASSLFSGGIGTDTQYF | TGTGCCAGCAGCTTGTTCAGCGGGGGGATTGGCACAGATACGCAGTATTTT
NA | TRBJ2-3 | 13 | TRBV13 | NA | CASSPRGLDTQYF | TGTGCCAGCAGCCCTAGAGGTCTGGATACGCAGTATTTT
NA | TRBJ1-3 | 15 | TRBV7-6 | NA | CASSSRRGTGNTIYF | TGTGCCAGCAGCTCCAGGAGGGGAACTGGAAACACCATATATTTT
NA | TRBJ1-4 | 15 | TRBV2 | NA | CASSGGQLTNEKLFF | TGTGCCAGCAGTGGTGGACAGCTAACTAATGAAAAACTGTTTTTT
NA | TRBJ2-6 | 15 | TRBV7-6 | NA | CASSFLYSGANVLTF | TGTGCCAGCAGCTTCCTTTACTCTGGGGCCAACGTCCTGACTTTC
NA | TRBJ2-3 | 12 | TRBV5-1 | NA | CASSPFADTQYF | TGCGCCAGCAGCCCTTTCGCGGATACGCAGTATTTT
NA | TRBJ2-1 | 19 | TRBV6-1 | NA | CASSALGSLGAPSYNEQFF | TGTGCCAGCAGTGCCCTGGGTTCCTTGGGGGCACCCTCCTACAATGAGCAGTTCTTC
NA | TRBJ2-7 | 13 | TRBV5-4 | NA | CASRREGSYEQYF | TGTGCCAGCAGACGGGAAGGGTCCTACGAGCAGTACTTC
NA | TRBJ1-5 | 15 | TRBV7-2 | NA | CASSSWGDGNQPQHF | TGTGCCAGCAGCTCCTGGGGCGATGGCAATCAGCCCCAGCATTTT
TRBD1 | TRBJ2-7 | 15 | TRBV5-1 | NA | CASSSGQGGTDEQYF | TGCGCCAGCAGCTCGGGACAGGGCGGGACCGACGAGCAGTACTTC
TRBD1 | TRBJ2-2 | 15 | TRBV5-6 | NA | CASSLWDRVAGELFF | TGTGCCAGCAGCTTATGGGACAGGGTGGCCGGGGAGCTGTTTTTT
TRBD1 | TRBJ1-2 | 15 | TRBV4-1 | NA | CASSRTLDRGHGYTF | TGCGCCAGCAGCCGAACTTTAGACAGGGGGCATGGCTACACCTTC
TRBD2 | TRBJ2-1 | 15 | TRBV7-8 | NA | CASSLTGGPYNEQFF | TGTGCCAGCAGCCTGACGGGGGGGCCTTACAATGAGCAGTTCTTC
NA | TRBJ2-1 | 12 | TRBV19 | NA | CASRAALNEQFF | TGTGCCAGTAGGGCCGCCTTAAATGAGCAGTTCTTC
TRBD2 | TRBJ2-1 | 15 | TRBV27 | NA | CASSFGSGRANEQFF | TGTGCCAGCAGTTTCGGAAGCGGGAGGGCCAATGAGCAGTTCTTC